Following are 8 T cell receptor beta chains from one sample sequenced in a study of cytomegalovirus exposure and HLA in healthy donors. Vbeta (60) and Jbeta (13) primers were used in the PCR. TCRdb's table, derived via immunoSEQ multiplex PCR, lists solely in-frame clones and lacks some. The sample lists about 100,000 clones; 65% to 80% were seen once. Sequencing used PBMCs. The receptors were gathered from a woman in her 40s in good health and CMV-seronegative.

A note on this clone: A junction boundary mismatches the germline segment, possibly from a read error. The rearrangement joins TRBV7-9 to TRBJ2-3; 7 bases are a match to TRBD2. The germline gives CDR1 SEHNR, CDR2 FQNEAQ (reference sequence). The CDR3 sequence is 15 residues long. The CDR3 bases are TGTTCCAGCAGCCACGGTGGGGGGGGTATCGATACGCAGTATTTT. It yields the protein CSSSHGGGGIDTQYF.

V usage is TRBV6-6 and J usage is TRBJ2-1; 13 bases line up with TRBD2. V gave up 5 bases and J gave up 0 bases; unmatched junction bases: 1. The CDR3 is made up of 16 amino acids. Per the germline V gene, CDR1 is MNHNY and CDR2 is SVGAGI (reference sequence). CDR3 bases: TGTGCCAGCAGTGGGACTAGCGGGGCCTCCTACAATGAGCAGTTCTTC. Protein product: CASSGTSGASYNEQFF.

This sequence joins TRBV25-1 and TRBJ2-5; the match to TRBD1 covers 9 bases. V shed 9 bases, J shed 5 bases, and the junction held 16 bases outside the gene matches. The CDR3 contains 16 residues. CDR1 MGHDK and CDR2 SYGVNS come from the germline V gene. CDR3 sequence (DNA): TGTGCCAGTCAGAGCACTTTAACCGGGACAGGGGAGACCCAGTACTTC. Translation gives CASQSTLTGTGETQYF.

This chain links TRBV6-4 with TRBJ2-1; TRBD2 aligns across 7 bases. Germline V gene lookup returns CDR1 MRHNA and CDR2 SNTAGT. After removal of 7 bases from V and 4 bases from J, the junction contained 4 bases not matched to a gene. The CDR3 extends over 13 amino acids. The CDR3 protein is CASKDGGYNEQFF. For the CDR3, the DNA is TGTGCCAGCAAGGACGGGGGGTACAATGAGCAGTTCTTC.

V usage is TRBV7-9 and J usage is TRBJ1-2; D is unresolved. V was trimmed by 0 bases and J by 4 bases, leaving 9 bases between them. This CDR3 contains 14 residues. CDR1 SEHNR and CDR2 FQNEAQ come from the germline V gene (reference sequence). CDR3 sequence: CASSLALGFYGYTF. The CDR3 DNA sequence: TGTGCCAGCAGCTTAGCGCTCGGTTTCTATGGCTACACCTTC.

The chain links TRBV27 to TRBJ2-1; TRBD1 matches at 8 bases. CDR1 is MNHEY and CDR2 is SMNVEV in the germline V gene (reference sequence). Losses at the gene ends were 7 bases for V and 0 bases for J; bases not matched to a gene: 5. The CDR3 extends over 15 amino acids. The CDR3 protein is CASTWTGSSYNEQFF. The CDR3 region has the DNA TGTGCCAGCACCTGGACAGGGTCCTCCTACAATGAGCAGTTCTTC.

This chain uses TRBV6-5 with TRBJ2-3, with 9 bases fitting TRBD1. This CDR3 has 14 amino acids. Looked up from germline, CDR1 is MNHEY and CDR2 is SVGAGI. Trimming removed 2 bases from V and 5 bases from J; junction bases left unmatched: 2. DNA of the CDR3: TGTGCCAGCAGTTACCTGGACAGGGGAGATACGCAGTATTTT. Protein: CASSYLDRGDTQYF.

The chain employs TRBV7-9 and TRBJ1-4, with D perhaps matching TRBD1 (5 bases). The CDR3 has 14 amino acids. Germline V gene sequence: CDR1 SEHNR, CDR2 FQNEAQ (reference sequence). With 5 bases removed from V and 8 bases from J, the gap between germline ends came to 15 bases. Here the CDR3 reads CASSPPGGGEKLFF. In nucleotides, the CDR3 is TGTGCCAGCAGCCCCCCGGGGGGGGGAGAAAAACTGTTTTTT.